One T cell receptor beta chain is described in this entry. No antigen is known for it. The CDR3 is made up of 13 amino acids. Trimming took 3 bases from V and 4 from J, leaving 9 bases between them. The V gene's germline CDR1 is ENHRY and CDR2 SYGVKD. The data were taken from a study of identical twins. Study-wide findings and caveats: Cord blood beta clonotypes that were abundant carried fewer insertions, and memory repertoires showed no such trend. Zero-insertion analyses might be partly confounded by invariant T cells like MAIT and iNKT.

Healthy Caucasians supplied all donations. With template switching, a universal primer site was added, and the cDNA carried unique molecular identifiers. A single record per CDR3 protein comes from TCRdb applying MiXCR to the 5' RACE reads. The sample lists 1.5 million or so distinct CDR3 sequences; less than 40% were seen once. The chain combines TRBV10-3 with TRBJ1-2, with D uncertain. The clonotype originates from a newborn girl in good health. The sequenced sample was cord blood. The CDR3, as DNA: TGTGCCATCAGTGAATCGGAGGGCTATGGCTACACCTTC. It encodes CAISESEGYGYTF.